This TCR beta chain comes out of a study of immune evolution from preneoplasia to lung adenocarcinoma. On the study more broadly: HLA loss of heterozygosity: under 7.5% AIS, 15% MIA, around 35% ADC, none AAH. The study's findings and limits: Top clone frequencies peaked in normal lung, apparently declining through invasive adenocarcinoma.

This clone was seen once. The antigen remains undetermined. Per germline, CDR1 MDHEN and CDR2 SYDVKM. This CDR3 contains 14 residues. The V and J ends lost 3 bases and 5 bases respectively, with 12 bases between them. Measured with immunoSEQ multiplex PCR; TCRdb has only the in-frame clones, and not every one. The profile shows around 16,000 clones, around nine tenths of them singletons. The receptor's source is a person aged 70 to 85 with invasive lung adenocarcinoma. The chain has TRBV28 and TRBJ2-3; perhaps TRBD1 as D (5 bases). Sequenced input: FFPE invasive lung adenocarcinoma tissue. CDR3 in amino acids: CASSFGRAIDTQYF. The DNA for the CDR3 is TGTGCCAGCAGTTTCGGCAGGGCGATAGATACGCAGTATTTT. Looking up the rest from reference TRBV28 and TRBJ2-3 gives the full variable domain: DVKVTQSSRYLVKRTGEKVFLECVQDMDHENMFWYRQDPGLGLRLIYFSYDVKMKEKGDIPEGYSVSREKKERFSLILESASTNQTSMYLCASSFGRAIDTQYFGPGTRLTVL.